The TCR beta chain described here comes from a study of siplizumab effects on memory and regulatory T cells. Study-level results: The apparent diversity of naive T cells exceeded that of memory cells, and naive T cells seemed to make a major contribution to the alloresponse. The study found that siplizumab significantly reduced alloreactive sequences traceable to unstimulated CD4+ memory cells. Proliferating Tregs in siplizumab cultures were never verified as suppressive.

Note on this clone: Its matching antigen is unknown.

The CDR3 is 13 amino acids. V shed 4 bases and J 7 bases; nucleotides not matched to a gene: 3. The germline V gene has CDR1 SGHTA and CDR2 FQGTGA. Here immunoSEQ multiplex PCR was the method, and the copy in TCRdb shows in-frame clones only, minus some. Found here are roughly 120,000 clones, approximately 94% of them singletons; the top ten hold roughly 1.5%. The TCR originated in a human donor in good health. The sequenced sample consisted of non-Treg CD4+ T cells sorted from blood. The chain joins TRBV7-3 to TRBJ2-1, with 8 bases matching TRBD2. As DNA, the CDR3 is TGTGCCAGCAGCTCCTTAGCGGGAAATGAGCAGTTCTTC. This sequence encodes CASSSLAGNEQFF.